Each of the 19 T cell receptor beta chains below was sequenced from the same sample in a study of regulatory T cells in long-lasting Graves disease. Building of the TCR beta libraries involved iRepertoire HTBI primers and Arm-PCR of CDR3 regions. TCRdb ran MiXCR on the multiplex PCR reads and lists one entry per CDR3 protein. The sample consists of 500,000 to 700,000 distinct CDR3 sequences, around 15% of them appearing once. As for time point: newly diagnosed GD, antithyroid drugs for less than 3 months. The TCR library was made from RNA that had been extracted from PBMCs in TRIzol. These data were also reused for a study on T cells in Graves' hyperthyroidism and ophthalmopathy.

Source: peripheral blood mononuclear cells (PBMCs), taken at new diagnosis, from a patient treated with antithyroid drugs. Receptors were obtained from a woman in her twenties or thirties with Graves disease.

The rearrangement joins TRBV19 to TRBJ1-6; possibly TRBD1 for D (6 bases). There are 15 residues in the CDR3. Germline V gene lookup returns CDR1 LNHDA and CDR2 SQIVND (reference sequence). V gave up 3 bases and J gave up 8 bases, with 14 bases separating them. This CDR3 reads CASSIQSDSYSPLHF. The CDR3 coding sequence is TGTGCCAGTAGTATCCAGTCGGACAGTTATTCACCCCTCCACTTT.

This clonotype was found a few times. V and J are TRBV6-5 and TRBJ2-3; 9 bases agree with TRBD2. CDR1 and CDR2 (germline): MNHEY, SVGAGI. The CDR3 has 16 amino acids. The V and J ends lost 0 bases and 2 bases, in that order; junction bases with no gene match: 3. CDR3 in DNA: TGTGCCAGCAGTTACTCGGCGGGAGGGCCCACAGATACGCAGTATTTT. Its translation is CASSYSAGGPTDTQYF.

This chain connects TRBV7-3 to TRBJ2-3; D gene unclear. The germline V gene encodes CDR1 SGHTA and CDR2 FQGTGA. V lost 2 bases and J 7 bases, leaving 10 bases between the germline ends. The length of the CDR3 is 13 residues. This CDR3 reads CASSLEQSYTQYF. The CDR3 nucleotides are TGTGCCAGCAGCTTAGAGCAGTCATATACGCAGTATTTT. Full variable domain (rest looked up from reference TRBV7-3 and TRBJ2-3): GAGVSQTPSNKVTEKGKYVELRCDPISGHTALYWYRQSLGQGPEFLIYFQGTGAADDSGLPNDRFFAVRPEGSVSTLKIQRTERGDSAVYLCASSLEQSYTQYFGPGTRLTVL.

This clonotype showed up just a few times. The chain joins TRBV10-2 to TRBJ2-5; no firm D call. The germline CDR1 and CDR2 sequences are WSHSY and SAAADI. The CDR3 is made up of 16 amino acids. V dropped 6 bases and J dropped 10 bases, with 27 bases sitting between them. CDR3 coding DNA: TGCGCCAGCAGCGACCGGTCGACCCAAGGACCCTCACGCCAGTACTTC. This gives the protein CASSDRSTQGPSRQYF.

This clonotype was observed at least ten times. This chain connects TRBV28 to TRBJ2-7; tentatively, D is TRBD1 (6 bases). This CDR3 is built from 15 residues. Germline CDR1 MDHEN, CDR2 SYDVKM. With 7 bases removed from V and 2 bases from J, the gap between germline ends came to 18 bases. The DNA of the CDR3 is TGTGCCAGCAACCCCGGGACACATTTAGCCTACGAGCAGTACTTC. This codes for CASNPGTHLAYEQYF.

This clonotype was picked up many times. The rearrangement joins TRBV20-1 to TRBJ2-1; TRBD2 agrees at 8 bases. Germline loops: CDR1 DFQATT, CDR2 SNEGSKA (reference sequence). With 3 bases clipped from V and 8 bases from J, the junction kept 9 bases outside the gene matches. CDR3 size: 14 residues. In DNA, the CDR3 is TGCAGTGCTAGGGGCCCTAGCGGGTATTATGAGCAGTTCTTC. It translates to CSARGPSGYYEQFF.

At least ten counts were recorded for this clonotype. Here the CDR3 DNA reads TGCAGTGCTGAACCGGCTTTGGGTACGCAGTATTTT. Translated, it gives CSAEPALGTQYF. V is TRBV20-1 and J is TRBJ2-3; D ambiguous. In germline, CDR1 is DFQATT, CDR2 SNEGSKA (reference sequence). V gave up 5 bases and J gave up 8 bases, with 14 bases separating them. CDR3 size: 12 residues.

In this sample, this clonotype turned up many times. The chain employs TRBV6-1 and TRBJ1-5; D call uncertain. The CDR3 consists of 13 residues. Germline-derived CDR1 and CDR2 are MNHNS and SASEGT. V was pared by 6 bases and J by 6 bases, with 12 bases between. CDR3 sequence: CASRVGSLQPQHF. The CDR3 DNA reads TGTGCCAGCAGAGTGGGGTCCCTTCAGCCCCAGCATTTT.

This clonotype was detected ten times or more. Here the CDR3 reads CASSLIRASGRAPYEQYF. CDR3 coding DNA: TGTGCCAGCAGCTTAATAAGGGCTAGCGGGAGGGCGCCGTACGAGCAGTACTTC. The chain is built from TRBV11-2 and TRBJ2-7; 12 bases align to TRBD2. The CDR3 has 18 residues. Trimming at V came to 2 bases and at J to 4 bases, leaving 12 bases not matched to a gene. Germline lookup yields CDR1 SGHAT and CDR2 FQNNGV.

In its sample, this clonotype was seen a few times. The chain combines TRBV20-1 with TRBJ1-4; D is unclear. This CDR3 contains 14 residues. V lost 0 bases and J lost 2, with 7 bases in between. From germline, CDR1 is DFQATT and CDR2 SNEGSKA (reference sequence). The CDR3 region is CSAREGATNEKLFF. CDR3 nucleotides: TGCAGTGCTAGAGAGGGAGCTACTAATGAAAAACTGTTTTTT.

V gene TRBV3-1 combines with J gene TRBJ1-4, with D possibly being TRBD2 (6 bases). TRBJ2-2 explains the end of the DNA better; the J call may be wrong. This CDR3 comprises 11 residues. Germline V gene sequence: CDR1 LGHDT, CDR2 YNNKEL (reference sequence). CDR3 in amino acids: CASSLAAELFF. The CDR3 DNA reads TGTGCCAGCAGCCTAGCGGCGGAGCTGTTTTTT.

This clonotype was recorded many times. CDR3 residues: CASSLELPPYEQYF. The CDR3 region has the DNA TGCGCCAGCAGCTTGGAGTTACCGCCCTACGAGCAGTACTTC. The V gene is TRBV5-1, the J gene TRBJ2-7; D is uncertain. The CDR3 length is 14 residues. Germline V gene sequence: CDR1 SGHRS, CDR2 YFSETQ. The germline V and J ends were trimmed by 0 bases and 2 bases, with 9 bases remaining between them.

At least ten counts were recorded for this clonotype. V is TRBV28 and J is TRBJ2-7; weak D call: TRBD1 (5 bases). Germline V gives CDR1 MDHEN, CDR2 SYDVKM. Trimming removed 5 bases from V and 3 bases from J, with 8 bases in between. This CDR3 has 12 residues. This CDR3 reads CASSIQGYEQYF. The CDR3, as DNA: TGTGCCAGCAGTATCCAGGGCTACGAGCAGTACTTC.

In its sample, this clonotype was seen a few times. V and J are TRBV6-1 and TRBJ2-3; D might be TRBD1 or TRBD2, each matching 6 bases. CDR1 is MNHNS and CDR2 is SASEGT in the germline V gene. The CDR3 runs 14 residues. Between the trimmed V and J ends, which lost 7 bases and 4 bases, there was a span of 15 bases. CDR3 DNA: TGTGCCAGCACCCTAGGGGGGCGCTCAGATACGCAGTATTTT. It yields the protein CASTLGGRSDTQYF.

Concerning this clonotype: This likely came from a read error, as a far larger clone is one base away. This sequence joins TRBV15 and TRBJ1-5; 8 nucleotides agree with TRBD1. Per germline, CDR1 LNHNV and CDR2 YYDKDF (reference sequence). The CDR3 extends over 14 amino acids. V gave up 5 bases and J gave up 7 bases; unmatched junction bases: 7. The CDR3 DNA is TGTGCCACCAGCTCCGGACAGGGATCCCAGCCCCAGCATTTT. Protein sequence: CATSSGQGSQPQHF.

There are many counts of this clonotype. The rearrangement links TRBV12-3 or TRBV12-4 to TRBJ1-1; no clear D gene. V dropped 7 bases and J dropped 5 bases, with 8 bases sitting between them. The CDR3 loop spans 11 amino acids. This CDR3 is CASTLRTEAFF. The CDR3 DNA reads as TGTGCCAGCACCCTAAGGACTGAAGCTTTCTTT.

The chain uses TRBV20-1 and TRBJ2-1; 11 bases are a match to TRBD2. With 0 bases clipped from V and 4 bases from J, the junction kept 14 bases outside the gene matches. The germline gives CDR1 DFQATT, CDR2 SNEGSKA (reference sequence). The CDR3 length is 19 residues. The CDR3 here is CSARDPLTSGNQLYNEQFF. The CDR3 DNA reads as TGCAGTGCTAGAGATCCGTTGACTAGCGGGAATCAACTTTACAATGAGCAGTTCTTC.

Here the CDR3 reads CSARGQGNFGEQYF. DNA for the CDR3: TGCAGTGCTAGGGGACAGGGAAATTTTGGCGAGCAGTACTTC. The V gene is TRBV20-1, the J gene TRBJ2-7; TRBD1 agrees at 9 bases. V lost 3 bases, J lost 6 bases, and 9 bases stayed unmatched. Germline assignment: CDR1 DFQATT and CDR2 SNEGSKA (reference sequence). The CDR3 spans 14 residues.

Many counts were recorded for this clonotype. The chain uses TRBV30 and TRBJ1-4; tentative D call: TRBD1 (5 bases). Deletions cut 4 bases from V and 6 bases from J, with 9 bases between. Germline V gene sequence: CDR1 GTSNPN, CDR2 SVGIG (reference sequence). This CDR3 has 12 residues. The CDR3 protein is CAWKGSHEKLFF. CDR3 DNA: TGTGCCTGGAAGGGGAGCCATGAAAAACTGTTTTTT.